This entry lists 20 T cell receptor beta chains sequenced from one sample in a study of OX40 agonist ivuxolimab in advanced cancers. Using immunoSEQ multiplex PCR, the repertoire was profiled, and TCRdb retains in-frame clones only, with some absent. Here the sample spans tens of thousands of clones, around 89% being singletons. Sequenced here: CD4+ or CD8+ T cells sorted from blood, sampled in a trial of the OX40 agonist ivuxolimab. All receptors derive from an adult with an advanced solid tumor such as melanoma, head and neck, liver or kidney cancer.

The chain combines TRBV2 with TRBJ2-1, with TRBD2 identical over 7 bases. The ends lost 8 bases at V and 7 bases at J; junction bases unmatched: 17. From germline, CDR1 is SNHLY and CDR2 FYNNEI. The CDR3 is made up of 16 amino acids. CDR3 sequence reads: CASDKNGRSGTNEQFF. Written as DNA, the CDR3 is TGTGCCAGCGATAAAAACGGGAGGAGCGGTACTAATGAGCAGTTCTTC.

This chain joins TRBV5-1 and TRBJ1-1; TRBD1 is a possible D gene (6 bases). The CDR3 loop spans 14 amino acids. V lost 2 bases and J lost 6, with 14 bases in between. From germline, CDR1 is SGHRS and CDR2 YFSETQ. The CDR3 sequence: CASSFGGGGSEAFF. DNA of the CDR3: TGCGCCAGCAGCTTCGGCGGGGGCGGGTCTGAAGCTTTCTTT.

The chain carries TRBV28 and TRBJ1-2; 9 nucleotides agree with TRBD1. This CDR3 comprises 13 residues. J lost 6 bases, V lost 5 bases, and 4 bases had no gene match. Per germline, CDR1 MDHEN and CDR2 SYDVKM. The CDR3 reads CASSQQGAHGYTF. In nucleotides, the CDR3 is TGTGCCAGCAGTCAACAGGGGGCCCATGGCTACACCTTC.

V gene TRBV10-3 combines with J gene TRBJ2-1, with 11 bases identical to TRBD2. The V segment lost 6 bases and the J segment 15 bases; nucleotides outside the gene matches: 7. Germline CDR1 ENHRY, CDR2 SYGVKD. There are 12 residues in the CDR3. CDR3 bases: TGTGCCATCAGCGGGACTAGCGGTAGGGGGTTCTTC. Translating it yields CAISGTSGRGFF.

Comments on this clone: The same CDR3 arises from other DNA sequences in this sample as well. V and J are TRBV4-2 and TRBJ2-1, with 7 bases that match TRBD2. Germline CDR1 and CDR2: LGHNA and YNFKEQ. This CDR3 comprises 16 residues. Trimming cost V 0 bases and J 4 bases; bases outside gene matches: 6. The CDR3 nucleotides are TGTGCCAGCAGCCAAGATATAGCTAGCGGATACAATGAGCAGTTCTTC. It codes for CASSQDIASGYNEQFF.

V is TRBV5-1 and J is TRBJ2-7; TRBD1 matches 10 bases. J was trimmed by 8 bases and V by 0 bases; bases with no gene match: 14. The CDR3 is 17 amino acids. Looked up from germline, CDR1 is SGHRS and CDR2 is YFSETQ. The CDR3 bases are TGCGCCAGCAGCTTGGGACAGGGGGCTAGCGGAACCTTTCAGCAGTACTTC. It is translated as CASSLGQGASGTFQQYF.

The chain's CDR3 is CSVRSGQETQYF. The CDR3, as DNA: TGCAGCGTTAGGTCGGGCCAAGAGACCCAGTACTTC. The rearrangement uses TRBV29-1 and TRBJ2-5, with D unclear. The V gene's germline CDR1 is SQVTM and CDR2 ANQGSEA. The CDR3 consists of 12 residues. Trimming removed 5 bases from V and 1 base from J, with 8 bases in between.

In this sample, this clone turned up once. The chain employs TRBV7-8 and TRBJ2-1, with 10 nucleotides matching TRBD1. With 1 base clipped from V and 5 bases from J, the junction kept 14 bases outside the gene matches. CDR1 is SGHVS, CDR2 FQNEAQ, per germline. CDR3 length: 19 amino acids. CDR3 nucleotide sequence: TGTGCCAGCAGCTTAGTCAGGACAGGGGGGGGCAGGAGCCACAATGAGCAGTTCTTC. It is translated as CASSLVRTGGGRSHNEQFF.

V usage is TRBV7-9 and J usage is TRBJ1-1, with 7 bases lining up with TRBD1. V shed 4 bases, J shed 1 base, and the junction held 3 bases outside the gene matches. The V gene's germline CDR1 is SEHNR and CDR2 FQNEAQ (reference sequence). The CDR3 extends over 14 amino acids. The CDR3 nucleotides are TGTGCCAGCAGCTCCGGGACAGCGAACACTGAAGCTTTCTTT. Its protein product is CASSSGTANTEAFF.

This clone was recorded once. The chain links TRBV5-4 to TRBJ1-1; no definite D call. V was trimmed by 4 bases and J by 0 bases, leaving 10 bases between them. Germline CDR1 SGHNT, CDR2 YYREEE (reference sequence). CDR3 length: 14 residues. CDR3 in DNA: TGTGCCAGCAGCCCCCAGCCTATGAACACTGAAGCTTTCTTT. Its protein is CASSPQPMNTEAFF.

V is TRBV7-9 and J is TRBJ2-3; no firm D call. The CDR3 extends over 13 amino acids. The germline V gene has CDR1 SEHNR and CDR2 FQNEAQ (reference sequence). The V gene lost 3 bases and the J gene lost 2 bases, with 6 bases spanning the gap. Here the CDR3 reads CASSFEYTDTQYF. The DNA of the CDR3 is TGTGCCAGCAGCTTTGAATACACAGATACGCAGTATTTT.

This clone was detected only once. Relative to the germline gene, one junction end is altered; a read error may explain this. The chain joins TRBV7-9 to TRBJ2-1, with a weak D call TRBD2 (5 bases). The CDR3 has 14 amino acids. The germline CDR1 and CDR2 sequences are SEHNR and FQNEAQ (reference sequence). This chain's CDR3 is CASSLAPTTNEQFF. CDR3 DNA sequence: TGTGCCAGCAGCCTAGCCCCGACTACGAATGAGCAGTTCTTC.

The V gene is TRBV4-1, the J gene TRBJ2-1; TRBD2 matches 12 bases. V lost 4 bases, J lost 0 bases, and 13 bases stayed unmatched. The CDR3 is 20 amino acids. Germline CDR1 MGHRA, CDR2 YSYEKL. CDR3 sequence (DNA): TGCGCCAGCAGCCGAGAGTTACGGACTAGCGGGACCAGCTCCTACAATGAGCAGTTCTTC. This encodes CASSRELRTSGTSSYNEQFF.

The chain has TRBV30 and TRBJ2-7; 7 nucleotides align to TRBD2. This CDR3 contains 12 residues. The germline V gene has CDR1 GTSNPN and CDR2 SVGIG (reference sequence). The V and J ends lost 2 bases and 9 bases, in that order; junction bases with no gene match: 7. The CDR3 loop is CAWSNAGEGQYF. The CDR3 bases are TGTGCCTGGAGTAACGCGGGAGAGGGGCAGTACTTC.

This rearrangement joins TRBV2 to TRBJ1-1; the D is unclear. Germline V lookup: CDR1 SNHLY, CDR2 FYNNEI. The CDR3 spans 13 residues. V lost 4 bases and J 0 bases, leaving 6 bases between the germline ends. CDR3 nucleotides: TGTGCCAGCAGTGTGGACCTGAACACTGAAGCTTTCTTT. Protein: CASSVDLNTEAFF. Filled out from reference TRBV2 and TRBJ1-1, the complete variable domain reads EPEVTQTPSHQVTQMGQEVILRCVPISNHLYFYWYRQILGQKVEFLVSFYNNEISEKSEIFDDQFSVERPDGSNFTLKIRSTKLEDSAMYFCASSVDLNTEAFFGQGTRLTVV.

This chain connects TRBV30 to TRBJ2-2, with D perhaps TRBD1 (6 bases). The CDR3 length is 15 residues. V shed 1 base and J shed 3 bases, with 12 bases lying between them. CDR1 is GTSNPN, CDR2 SVGIG, per germline (reference sequence). The CDR3 here is CAWSGGRSYTGELFF. The CDR3, as DNA: TGTGCCTGGAGTGGGGGGCGGTCGTACACCGGGGAGCTGTTTTTT.

V usage is TRBV2 and J usage is TRBJ2-3, with 9 nucleotides matching TRBD1. Germline loops: CDR1 SNHLY, CDR2 FYNNEI. Unmatched junction bases numbered 12, after V lost 7 bases and J lost 1 base. This CDR3 is 17 amino acids long. The CDR3 reads CASIGYRDRDRTDTQYF. CDR3 DNA: TGTGCCAGCATCGGCTACCGGGACAGGGACCGCACAGATACGCAGTATTTT.

The chain carries TRBV19 and TRBJ1-1; 10 bases agree with TRBD1. The CDR3 runs to 15 residues. The J segment lost 6 bases and the V segment lost 5 bases, leaving 9 bases of the junction unmatched. Germline V gives CDR1 LNHDA, CDR2 SQIVND (reference sequence). CDR3 residues: CASSLARDRGPEAFF. The CDR3 nucleotides are TGTGCCAGTAGTCTAGCTCGGGACAGGGGCCCTGAAGCTTTCTTT.

The chain is built from TRBV5-1 and TRBJ2-7; TRBD1 might be the D (5 bases). Trimming removed 4 bases at V and 0 bases at J, with 14 bases between. Germline V gives CDR1 SGHRS, CDR2 YFSETQ. CDR3 length: 15 amino acids. The CDR3 bases are TGCGCCAGCAGCCTGGGCGCGACAGACTCCTACGAGCAGTACTTC. Protein: CASSLGATDSYEQYF. Together with reference TRBV5-1 and TRBJ2-7, the CDR3 gives the full variable domain: KAGVTQTPRYLIKTRGQQVTLSCSPISGHRSVSWYQQTPGQGLQFLFEYFSETQRNKGNFPGRFSGRQFSNSRSEMNVSTLELGDSALYLCASSLGATDSYEQYFGPGTRLTVT.

The J gene is TRBJ2-2, the V gene TRBV18, with D unclear. The CDR3 consists of 14 residues. Germline CDR1 KGHSH, CDR2 LQKENI. The V end was cut by 2 bases, the J end by 1 base, with 5 bases between. In DNA, the CDR3 is TGTGCCAGCTCACCAAGGCGGAACACCGGGGAGCTGTTTTTT. Encoded protein: CASSPRRNTGELFF.